Given below is one TCR beta chain in context. Its antigen remains unknown. Trimming cost V 8 bases and J 0 bases, with 16 bases left between them. CDR3 size: 15 residues. In germline, CDR1 is MDHEN, CDR2 SYDVKM. This entry is derived from a study of cytomegalovirus exposure and HLA in healthy donors. Whole-study results and caveats: In an earlier analysis, productive rearrangement rates for most beta V segments clustered near 90% or 30%. Later, an analysis found that common viral pathogens appeared to be linked with several of the most significant clusters.

PCR employed 60 Vbeta and 13 Jbeta primers. Sequenced by immunoSEQ multiplex PCR; TCRdb stores in-frame clones only, minus some. The table includes roughly 130,000 clones, 80% to 85% detected once. The sample consisted of PBMCs. The receptor's source is a man aged 25-45 years in good health and CMV-seronegative. The chain links TRBV28 to TRBJ1-1; D is unresolved. The CDR3 DNA reads TGTGCCAGCGGCCCACCGAGCCAGGTGAACACTGAAGCTTTCTTT. Its protein is CASGPPSQVNTEAFF.